Sequencing of this T cell receptor (beta chain) was carried out in a study of cytomegalovirus exposure and HLA in healthy donors. Study-wide background: There were fewer than 500 genotyped donors. Of these, about 86% fell in the genetic ancestry cluster associated with self-reported Caucasian donors. Study-wide results and limits: High sensitivity and specificity were reportedly achieved when the classifier diagnosed cytomegalovirus status. Among donors in an Asian-associated ancestry cluster, a later analysis reportedly found fewer N-insertions than the roughly 610-donor mean.

In the case of this clone: Its cognate antigen is unknown.

PCR was performed using 60 Vbeta and 13 Jbeta primers. Only in-frame clones appear in the TCRdb table, and some are missing; sequencing was by immunoSEQ multiplex PCR. The table has over 150,000 clones, 70% to 75% seen once. The receptor comes from a male donor in good health and CMV-seronegative. The sample comprised PBMCs.

The chain's CDR3 is CAWSVWQGGYGYTF. CDR3 DNA sequence: TGTGCCTGGAGTGTATGGCAGGGCGGCTATGGCTACACCTTC. This chain uses TRBV30 with TRBJ1-2; TRBD1 might be the D (5 bases). V was pared by 0 bases and J by 4 bases, with 12 bases between. CDR1 and CDR2 from the germline V gene are GTSNPN and SVGIG (reference sequence). The CDR3 runs 14 residues. The entire variable domain, with the rest obtained from reference TRBV30 and TRBJ1-2, is as follows: SQTIHQWPATLVQPVGSPLSLECTVEGTSNPNLYWYRQAAGRGLQLLFYSVGIGQISSEVPQNLSASRPQDRQFILSSKKLLLSDSGFYLCAWSVWQGGYGYTFGSGTRLTVV.